This T cell receptor beta chain was captured by sequencing in a study of Graves' ophthalmopathy and Graves' hyperthyroidism. Study context: Researchers classed hyperthyroidism as stable given no ophthalmopathy within 18 months of follow-up.

The hyperthyroidism patients, aged 18 to 65, had been newly diagnosed, with under 2 months' duration. Additional autoimmune diseases, uncontrolled infections, pregnancy or lactation disqualified patients. Clinicians made diagnoses from clinical symptoms, serum thyroxine, TRAb, thyroid ultrasound and orbital computed tomography. The CDR3 length is 13 residues. V lost 5 bases, J lost 9 bases, and 17 bases lay in between. Researchers took RNA transcripts and amplified TCR beta CDR3 regions from them. After a first-round RT-PCR with HTBI primers, a second-round multiplex PCR was run. TCRdb passed the multiplex PCR reads through MiXCR, listing each CDR3 protein once. The table includes about 1.2 million distinct CDR3 sequences, 35% to 45% detected once.

This chain links TRBV12-3 or TRBV12-4 with TRBJ2-7; TRBD1 might be the D (6 bases). The sample comprised peripheral blood or thyroid tissue (not recorded which). The clonotype originates from an adult man with Graves' hyperthyroidism. The CDR3 nucleotides read TGTGCCAGCAGTAGGACAGTAATCGACGGGCAGTACTTC. Its protein product is CASSRTVIDGQYF.